The 30 T cell receptor beta chains below were found in one sample sequenced in a study of T-cell reconstitution after alpha-beta-depleted transplantation in children (dated by TCRdb to 2015 to 2016). The library was made by PCR. The sequencer listed for this sample is Illumina HiSeq 2500. TCR library preparation used molecular barcoding, with unique molecular identifiers applied to normalize quantification of the TCRbeta repertoire. TCRdb passed the public sequencing reads through fastp at Q25 and MiXCR, retaining productive beta sequences. One record per CDR3 amino acid sequence lists the most common genes and DNA. Here the sample has 190,000 or so distinct CDR3 sequences; less than 8% occur a single time. Together, the top ten hold about 3% of the sample. Sample: PBMCs from the stem cell graft donor, taken from the stem cell graft. These TCRs come from a human donor who donated a stem cell graft to a child with Wiskott-Aldrich syndrome.

This clonotype was observed many times. The chain links TRBV12-3 or TRBV12-4 to TRBJ1-1; unclear D gene. The V gene lost 5 bases and the J gene lost 6 bases, with 13 bases spanning the gap. This CDR3 has 13 amino acids. CDR3 sequence: CASSPAVWAEAFF. The CDR3 region has the DNA TGTGCCAGCAGTCCCGCTGTCTGGGCTGAAGCTTTCTTT.

At least ten counts were recorded for this clonotype. This rearrangement joins TRBV5-6 to TRBJ2-1, with D possibly TRBD2 on 6 matching bases. With 4 bases removed from V and 9 bases from J, the gap between germline ends came to 23 bases. Germline CDR1 and CDR2: SGHDT and YYEEEE. This CDR3 has 16 amino acids. The CDR3 is CASSKWDSHFFGEQFF. CDR3 sequence (DNA): TGTGCCAGCAGCAAATGGGACTCCCATTTTTTTGGTGAGCAGTTCTTC.

V gene TRBV11-2 combines with J gene TRBJ2-2; TRBD2 matches 12 bases. The CDR3 runs 19 residues. J gave up 2 bases and V 2 bases, and 9 bases lay outside the gene matches. In germline, CDR1 is SGHAT, CDR2 FQNNGV. This chain's CDR3 is CASSLRGPTSGSNTGELFF. For the CDR3, the DNA is TGTGCCAGCAGCTTAAGGGGACCGACTAGCGGGAGTAACACCGGGGAGCTGTTTTTT. Looking up the rest from reference TRBV11-2 and TRBJ2-2 gives the full variable domain: EAGVAQSPRYKIIEKRQSVAFWCNPISGHATLYWYQQILGQGPKLLIQFQNNGVVDDSQLPKDRFSAERLKGVDSTLKIQPAKLEDSAVYLCASSLRGPTSGSNTGELFFGEGSRLTVL.

This clonotype was observed a handful of times. The gene calls are TRBV5-6 and TRBJ2-3; 7 bases fit TRBD1. Unmatched junction bases numbered 11, after V lost 6 bases and J lost 1 base. The germline V gene encodes CDR1 SGHDT and CDR2 YYEEEE. The CDR3 contains 16 residues. The CDR3 DNA sequence: TGTGCCAGCACCTTAGGGGGCCGGTCCCGCACAGATACGCAGTATTTT. This gives the protein CASTLGGRSRTDTQYF.

This clonotype occurred a few times. The chain has TRBV7-9 and TRBJ2-1; weak D call: TRBD2 (7 bases). Germline CDR1 SEHNR, CDR2 FQNEAQ (reference sequence). CDR3 length: 16 residues. With 4 bases removed from V and 4 bases from J, the gap between germline ends came to 17 bases. In nucleotides, the CDR3 is TGTGCCAGCAGCTCGCGGGAGACGGACAGTTACAATGAGCAGTTCTTC. It encodes CASSSRETDSYNEQFF. The complete variable domain, with remaining parts taken from reference TRBV7-9 and TRBJ2-1, reads DTGVSQNPRHKITKRGQNVTFRCDPISEHNRLYWYRQTLGQGPEFLTYFQNEAQLEKSRLLSDRFSAERPKGSFSTLEIQRTEQGDSAMYLCASSSRETDSYNEQFFGPGTRLTVL.

This clonotype was counted many times. V usage is TRBV12-3 or TRBV12-4 and J usage is TRBJ2-7; no clear D. The CDR3 covers 12 residues. V gave up 3 bases and J gave up 3 bases, with 6 bases separating them. The CDR3 bases are TGTGCCAGCAGTTTCATCCTCTACGAGCAGTACTTC. It translates to CASSFILYEQYF.

The rearrangement links TRBV7-8 to TRBJ2-1, with TRBD2 matching 10 bases. V lost 0 bases to trimming and J lost 2 bases; unmatched junction nucleotides: 13. CDR3 length: 20 amino acids. Germline V gene sequence: CDR1 SGHVS, CDR2 FQNEAQ. CDR3 DNA: TGTGCCAGCAGCTTAGCGTTGGCAGCGGGGGGGTGGAGGACCTACAATGAGCAGTTCTTC. Protein product: CASSLALAAGGWRTYNEQFF.

Of note for this clonotype: Compared with germline, one end of the junction differs, possibly owing to a read error. V is TRBV10-3 and J is TRBJ2-7, with 7 bases lining up with TRBD2. This CDR3 is built from 13 residues. Germline values: CDR1 ENHRY, CDR2 SYGVKD. CDR3 region: CAFSPGGTYEQYF. DNA for the CDR3: TGTGCCTTCAGTCCCGGGGGGACCTACGAGCAGTACTTC.

V usage is TRBV29-1 and J usage is TRBJ1-2; 8 nucleotides line up with TRBD1. The V gene's germline CDR1 is SQVTM and CDR2 ANQGSEA. V dropped 6 bases and J dropped 7; count of bases not matched to a gene: 22. The CDR3 contains 17 residues. The CDR3 loop reads CSVFPTGAIMMGSGYTF. The CDR3 nucleotides read TGCAGCGTCTTTCCGACAGGGGCCATCATGATGGGTAGTGGCTACACCTTC.

The chain has TRBV12-3 or TRBV12-4 and TRBJ2-3; TRBD2 matches at 14 bases. CDR3 length equals 15 residues. The trim removed 7 bases at V and 4 bases at J, leaving 4 bases unmatched. The CDR3 region is CASKATSGGADTQYF. The CDR3 DNA is TGTGCCAGCAAAGCGACTAGCGGGGGGGCAGATACGCAGTATTTT.

This clonotype has at least ten counts. The rearrangement uses TRBV24-1 and TRBJ1-1; D remains ambiguous. V was pared by 3 bases and J by 4 bases, with 8 bases between. Germline assignment: CDR1 KGHDR and CDR2 SFDVKD. The CDR3 totals 13 residues. The CDR3 here is CATSDGPTTEAFF. The CDR3 nucleotides are TGTGCCACCAGTGATGGTCCGACCACTGAAGCTTTCTTT.

Only a few counts were recorded for this clonotype. The chain employs TRBV18 and TRBJ2-2, with D unclear. Trimming left V 5 bases short and J 1 base short, with 5 bases between. Germline values: CDR1 KGHSH, CDR2 LQKENI. The CDR3 runs 13 residues. The CDR3 bases are TGTGCCAGCTCAGCGGAGAACACCGGGGAGCTGTTTTTT. It codes for CASSAENTGELFF.

This clonotype was recorded many times. The rearrangement links TRBV7-6 to TRBJ2-1; perhaps TRBD1 as D (5 bases). The germline CDR1 and CDR2 sequences are SGHVS and FNYEAQ. The CDR3 extends over 15 amino acids. The V end was cut by 1 base, the J end by 4 bases, with 11 bases between. The chain's CDR3 is CASSLDPGNYNEQFF. CDR3 coding DNA: TGTGCCAGCAGCTTAGACCCAGGGAATTACAATGAGCAGTTCTTC.

This clonotype was detected ten times or more. V gene TRBV5-1 combines with J gene TRBJ2-5, with 7 bases aligning to TRBD1. The CDR3 runs to 13 residues. V lost 6 bases and J lost 2; bases outside the gene matches: 4. CDR1 and CDR2 from the germline V gene are SGHRS and YFSETQ. The CDR3 protein is CASNGQEQETQYF. CDR3 DNA: TGCGCCAGCAACGGACAGGAACAAGAGACCCAGTACTTC.

This clonotype was seen many times. CDR3 in DNA: TGTGCCAGCAGTCCCGGGCCCTACCAAGAGACCCAGTACTTC. Amino acids: CASSPGPYQETQYF. The chain is built from TRBV6-1 and TRBJ2-5; no clear D gene. V shed 5 bases and J shed 0 bases, with 10 bases lying between them. The CDR3 spans 14 residues. Germline CDR1 and CDR2: MNHNS and SASEGT.

Many counts were recorded for this clonotype. The V and J genes are TRBV6-2 or TRBV6-3 and TRBJ1-5; no firm D call. CDR3 length: 12 amino acids. The V end lost 5 bases, the J end lost 5 bases, and 7 bases lay between the germline ends. Germline CDR1 reads MNHEY; CDR2 reads SVGEGT. The CDR3 loop reads CASSLMHQPQHF. The CDR3 DNA reads TGTGCCAGCAGTCTGATGCATCAGCCCCAGCATTTT.

The V gene is TRBV11-2, the J gene TRBJ1-2; D gene uncertain. This CDR3 region has 13 residues. Germline V gene sequence: CDR1 SGHAT, CDR2 FQNNGV. V shed 5 bases and J shed 7 bases, with 14 bases lying between them. The CDR3 DNA sequence: TGTGCCAGCAGCCAGGACGGCCAACGTGGCTACACCTTC. Translation gives CASSQDGQRGYTF.

In this sample, this clonotype turned up many times. The rearrangement links TRBV12-3 or TRBV12-4 to TRBJ1-5; D gene unclear. The CDR3 is 13 amino acids. V gave up 7 bases and J gave up 7 bases, with 14 bases separating them. The CDR3 loop reads CASTSMGGQPQHF. CDR3 sequence (DNA): TGTGCCAGCACCTCGATGGGAGGGCAGCCCCAGCATTTT.

This clonotype was seen many times. The CDR3 spells CASSLLGGSGSDTQYF. CDR3 DNA: TGTGCCAGCAGCTTACTCGGCGGGAGTGGGTCAGATACGCAGTATTTT. The chain couples TRBV7-9 to TRBJ2-3; 7 bases are shared with TRBD2. CDR1 SEHNR and CDR2 FQNEAQ come from the germline V gene (reference sequence). V was clipped by 2 bases and J by 4 bases; unmatched bases: 9. The CDR3 runs to 16 residues.

A remark on this clonotype: This may be a read error, as it is one base from a much larger clone. The CDR3 DNA follows: TGTGCCAGCAGCGAGCCGGGACCTAAAGATCGAGGTACGCAGTATTTT. Its translation: CASSEPGPKDRGTQYF. The rearrangement uses TRBV12-3 or TRBV12-4 and TRBJ2-3, with D tentatively TRBD1 or TRBD2 (5 bases each). CDR3 length: 16 residues. The ends were cut back, 6 bases at V and 8 bases at J, with 24 bases in the middle.

The sample holds many counts of this clonotype. The V call is TRBV4-1, the J call TRBJ2-3; possibly TRBD1 or TRBD2 for D (6 bases each). The V end lost 0 bases, the J end lost 1 base, and 11 bases lay between the germline ends. This CDR3 comprises 16 residues. CDR1 MGHRA and CDR2 YSYEKL come from the germline V gene. CDR3 coding DNA: TGCGCCAGCAGCCAAGATCCGGGGGCCGGCACAGATACGCAGTATTTT. Its protein is CASSQDPGAGTDTQYF.

Ten or more counts support this clonotype. The rearrangement joins TRBV27 to TRBJ2-7; D ambiguous. The germline gives CDR1 MNHEY, CDR2 SMNVEV (reference sequence). The CDR3 is 13 amino acids. With 1 base removed from V and 5 bases from J, the gap between germline ends came to 9 bases. The CDR3 DNA is TGTGCCAGCAGTTTATGGGATTCAAACGAGCAGTACTTC. This translates into CASSLWDSNEQYF.

This chain connects TRBV25-1 to TRBJ1-4; a possible D gene is TRBD1 (5 bases). V shed 2 bases and J shed 7 bases, with 5 bases lying between them. Germline CDR1 is MGHDK and CDR2 is SYGVNS. The CDR3 is 12 residues long. CDR3 sequence (DNA): TGTGCCAGCAGTGAACAGGGTGAAAAACTGTTTTTT. Translated: CASSEQGEKLFF. Supplemented by reference TRBV25-1 and TRBJ1-4, the full variable domain reads EADIYQTPRYLVIGTGKKITLECSQTMGHDKMYWYQQDPGMELHLIHYSYGVNSTEKGDLSSESTVSRIRTEHFPLTLESARPSHTSQYLCASSEQGEKLFFGSGTQLSVL.

This clonotype was observed at least ten times. The chain carries TRBV5-4 and TRBJ1-1; D might be TRBD1 (6 bases). The V end lost 0 bases, the J end lost 4 bases, and 10 bases lay between the germline ends. Germline CDR1 is SGHNT and CDR2 is YYREEE (reference sequence). This CDR3 is 14 amino acids long. Written as DNA, the CDR3 is TGTGCCAGCAGCTTGGTCAAAGGGGGCACTGAAGCTTTCTTT. This encodes CASSLVKGGTEAFF.

This clonotype was observed a few times. The chain carries TRBV18 and TRBJ2-2; 8 nucleotides match TRBD1. The V gene's germline CDR1 is KGHSH and CDR2 LQKENI. The ends lost 6 bases at V and 4 bases at J; junction bases unmatched: 7. This CDR3 comprises 15 residues. DNA of the CDR3: TGTGCCAGCTCCTCTGCTCAGGGGGCCACCGGGGAGCTGTTTTTT. It translates to CASSSAQGATGELFF.

There are many counts of this clonotype. The genes are TRBV12-3 or TRBV12-4 and TRBJ2-1, with a possible D match to TRBD2 (6 bases). Trimming removed 6 bases from V and 9 bases from J, with 9 bases in between. The CDR3 is 11 amino acids. The DNA for the CDR3 is TGTGCCAGCAGGGAGGGTGGTGAGCAGTTCTTC. Translating it yields CASREGGEQFF.

This clonotype was seen repeatedly, ten times or more. V gene TRBV12-3 or TRBV12-4 combines with J gene TRBJ2-7; 8 nucleotides line up with TRBD1. The junction had 9 bases not matched to a gene; V was cut back by 6 bases and J by 5 bases. The CDR3 runs to 14 residues. The CDR3 protein is CASSSRQGMDEQYF. DNA for the CDR3: TGTGCCAGCAGCTCCAGACAGGGGATGGACGAGCAGTACTTC.

This clonotype was counted many times. The chain carries TRBV25-1 and TRBJ1-2, with 7 bases fitting TRBD1. The length of the CDR3 is 14 residues. Per germline, CDR1 MGHDK and CDR2 SYGVNS. With V trimmed by 4 bases and J by 8 bases, 10 bases remained unmatched. The CDR3 DNA follows: TGTGCCAGCAGTGCCGCAGGGGGAAGGAAAGGCTACACCTTC. This sequence encodes CASSAAGGRKGYTF.

This clonotype was recorded at least ten times. This sequence joins TRBV29-1 and TRBJ2-4, with 8 bases lining up with TRBD1. The germline V gene encodes CDR1 SQVTM and CDR2 ANQGSEA. Trimming at V came to 6 bases and at J to 7 bases, leaving 8 bases not matched to a gene. The length of the CDR3 is 13 residues. CDR3 sequence: CSVRGRTGNIQYF. As DNA, the CDR3 is TGCAGCGTGAGGGGGAGGACAGGGAACATTCAGTACTTC.

This clonotype was counted at least ten times. V usage is TRBV9 and J usage is TRBJ2-1, with 8 positions matching TRBD2. The CDR3 covers 16 residues. The V segment lost 2 bases and the J segment 5 bases; nucleotides outside the gene matches: 9. The V gene's germline CDR1 is SGDLS and CDR2 YYNGEE. The CDR3 protein is CASSVPAGAEDNEQFF. DNA of the CDR3: TGTGCCAGCAGCGTCCCAGCGGGAGCAGAGGACAATGAGCAGTTCTTC.